This T cell receptor beta chain emerged from a study of cytomegalovirus exposure and HLA in healthy donors. Germline CDR1 and CDR2: LNHDA and SQIVND (reference sequence). The V and J ends lost 0 bases and 5 bases respectively, with 11 bases between them. The CDR3 has 15 amino acids. Libraries were prepared by immunoSEQ multiplex PCR; TCRdb keeps only in-frame clonotypes and omits some of them. The data hold under 200,000 clones, with roughly 96% observed a single time. Study results and caveats: According to a subsequent analysis, TCR clusters from the first cohort were inclined to appear together in the 110 or so validation repertoires. Usually a TCR sequence was rare, but some public TCRs were found in many donors.

Remarks on this clone: Its antigen is not identified.

V gene TRBV19 combines with J gene TRBJ1-5; D is perhaps TRBD1 (6 bases). The sequencing sample was made of PBMCs. This receptor was taken from a woman aged 18-29 years in good health and CMV-seronegative. The CDR3 loop reads CASSIEGARDQPQHF. The CDR3, as DNA: TGTGCCAGTAGTATAGAGGGGGCGCGGGATCAGCCCCAGCATTTT.